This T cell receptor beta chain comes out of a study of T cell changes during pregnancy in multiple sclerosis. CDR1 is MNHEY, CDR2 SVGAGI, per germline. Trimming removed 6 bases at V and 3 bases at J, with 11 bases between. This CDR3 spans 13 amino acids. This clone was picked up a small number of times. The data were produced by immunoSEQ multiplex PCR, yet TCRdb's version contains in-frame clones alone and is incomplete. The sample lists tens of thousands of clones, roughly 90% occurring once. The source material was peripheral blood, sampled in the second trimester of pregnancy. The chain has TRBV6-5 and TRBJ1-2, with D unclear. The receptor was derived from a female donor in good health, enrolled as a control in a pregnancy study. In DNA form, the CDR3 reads TGTGCCAGCAGGGAAGCAGGTCACTATGGCTACACCTTC. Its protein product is CASREAGHYGYTF.